The clone carrying this T cell receptor beta chain has only a few counts. Antigen: not known. Libraries were prepared by immunoSEQ multiplex PCR; TCRdb keeps only in-frame clonotypes and omits some of them. The sample carries around 45,000 clones, less than 95% recorded once. The data originate from a study of T cells in tuberculosis. General study results and limits: Shorter CDR3-alpha in active tuberculosis partly drove smaller distances.

V was cut by 5 bases and J by 1 base, with 8 bases left in between. The CDR3 runs to 13 residues. Germline V CDR1 and CDR2: SEHNR, FQNEAQ (reference sequence). Each donor contributed roughly 92,000 T cells on average, unsorted. The chain is built from TRBV7-9 and TRBJ2-5; D perhaps matches TRBD1 (6 bases). This sequence was found in a donor aged 10-30 years with latent tuberculosis or without tuberculosis infection. Some clones in this sample may be carry-over from other donors' samples. Sequenced material: PBMCs. As DNA, the CDR3 is TGTGCCAGCAGCCCGGACAGCCAAGAGACCCAGTACTTC. This gives the protein CASSPDSQETQYF.